The clone carrying this T cell receptor (beta chain) came up a few times. Mismatch with germline at one junction end may stem from a read error. Genomic DNA was the PCR template. Amplification of the beta chain CDR3 used 30 forward and 13 reverse multiplex primers. TCRdb passed the multiplex PCR reads through MiXCR, listing each CDR3 protein once. Of some 250,000 distinct CDR3 sequences listed, over 45% were seen once; the top ten hold roughly an eighth. Looked up from germline, CDR1 is SGHRS and CDR2 is YFSETQ. CDR3 size: 16 residues. Diabetic patients met standard criteria for type 1 or type 2 diabetes. This sample is drawn from a study of type 1 and type 2 diabetes patients.

The chain employs TRBV5-1 and TRBJ1-6, with D uncertain. The receptor was derived from a young man with type 2 diabetes. Input material: peripheral blood mononuclear cells (PBMCs). The CDR3 sequence is CASSLAGPMGDSPLHF. CDR3 nucleotide sequence: TGTGCCAGCAGCTTAGCTGGCCCGATGGGCGATTCACCCCTCCACTTT.